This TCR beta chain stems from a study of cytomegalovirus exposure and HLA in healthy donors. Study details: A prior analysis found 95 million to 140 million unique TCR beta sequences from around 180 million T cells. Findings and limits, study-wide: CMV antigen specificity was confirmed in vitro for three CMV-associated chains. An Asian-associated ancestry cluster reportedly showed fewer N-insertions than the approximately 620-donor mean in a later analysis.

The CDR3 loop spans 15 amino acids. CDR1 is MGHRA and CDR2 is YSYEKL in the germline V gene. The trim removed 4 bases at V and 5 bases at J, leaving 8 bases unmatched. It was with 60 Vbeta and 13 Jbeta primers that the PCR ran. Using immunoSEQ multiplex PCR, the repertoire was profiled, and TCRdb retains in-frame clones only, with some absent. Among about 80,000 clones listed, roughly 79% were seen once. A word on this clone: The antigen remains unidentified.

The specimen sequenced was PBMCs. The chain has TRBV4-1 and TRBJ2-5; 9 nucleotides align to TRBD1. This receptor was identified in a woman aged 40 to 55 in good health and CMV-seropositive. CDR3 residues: CASSPGTGLGETQYF. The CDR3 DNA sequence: TGCGCCAGCAGCCCCGGGACAGGGTTGGGGGAGACCCAGTACTTC.